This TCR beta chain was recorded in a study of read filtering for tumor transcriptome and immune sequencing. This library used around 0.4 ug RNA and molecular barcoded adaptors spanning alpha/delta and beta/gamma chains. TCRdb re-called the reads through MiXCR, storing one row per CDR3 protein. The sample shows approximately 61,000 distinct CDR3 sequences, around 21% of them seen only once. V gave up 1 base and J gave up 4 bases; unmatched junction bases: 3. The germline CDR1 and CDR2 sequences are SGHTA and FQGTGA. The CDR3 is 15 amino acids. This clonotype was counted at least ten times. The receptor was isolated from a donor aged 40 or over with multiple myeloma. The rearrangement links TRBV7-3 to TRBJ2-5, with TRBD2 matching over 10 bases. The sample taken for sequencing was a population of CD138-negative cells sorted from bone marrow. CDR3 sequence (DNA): TGTGCCAGCAGCTTAAGGAGCGGGGGGGGAGAGACCCAGTACTTC. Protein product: CASSLRSGGGETQYF.